The entry that follows covers one T cell receptor (beta chain) sequence. Participants came from about 24 US areas, aged roughly 18 to 95 years. This record comes from a study of blood T cell repertoires in COVID-19. The overall study: T cells, B-cell-depleted T cells, or PBMCs provided the cDNA or gDNA that served as material.

Authors' methods: Amplification from reference gene primers served as the basis for estimated nucleated cell counts. Only in-frame clones appear in the TCRdb table, and some are missing; sequencing was by immunoSEQ multiplex PCR. That table supplies the V and J calls and clone size; D and trimming were determined from the DNA. The sample comprises around 310,000 clones, under 90% of which are singletons, and less than 9.5% rests with the top ten. Germline CDR1 reads MRHNA; CDR2 reads SNTAGT. This CDR3 contains 14 residues. V lost 3 bases and J lost 8; bases outside the gene matches: 5. The chain employs TRBV6-4 and TRBJ2-2, with 8 bases aligning to TRBD1. The source of this sequence is a woman aged 25 to 45 who had recovered from COVID-19. Sequencing was done on a sample of PBMCs or T cells enriched from blood (not recorded which). In DNA form, the CDR3 reads TGTGCCAGCAGTGAGCAGGGGGCGGCGGGGGAGCTGTTTTTT. Translating it yields CASSEQGAAGELFF.